This T cell receptor (beta chain) was identified during a study of patients and donors after allogeneic stem cell transplantation. Each CDR3 protein gets one entry after TCRdb re-called the RT-PCR reads with MiXCR. The table has 200,000 to 250,000 distinct CDR3 sequences, 35% to 45% seen once; the top ten hold approximately 10%. CDR1 is MDHEN and CDR2 is SYDVKM in the germline V gene. There are 15 residues in the CDR3. V was shortened by 5 bases and J by 5 bases, with 18 bases between the two germline ends. This chain joins TRBV28 and TRBJ1-1, with a possible D match to TRBD1 (6 bases). This TCR derives from a human donor who was either an allogeneic HSCT recipient or a stem cell or donor lymphocyte infusion donor (not recorded which). It is not recorded whose cells these are; they may come from a transplant donor. Source material: blood, either unsorted or a sorted T cell fraction (not recorded which). This CDR3 is CASSLPDRRGTEAFF. CDR3 DNA: TGTGCCAGCAGTCTACCCGACAGGCGGGGGACTGAAGCTTTCTTT. The complete variable domain, with remaining parts taken from reference TRBV28 and TRBJ1-1, reads DVKVTQSSRYLVKRTGEKVFLECVQDMDHENMFWYRQDPGLGLRLIYFSYDVKMKEKGDIPEGYSVSREKKERFSLILESASTNQTSMYLCASSLPDRRGTEAFFGQGTRLTVV.